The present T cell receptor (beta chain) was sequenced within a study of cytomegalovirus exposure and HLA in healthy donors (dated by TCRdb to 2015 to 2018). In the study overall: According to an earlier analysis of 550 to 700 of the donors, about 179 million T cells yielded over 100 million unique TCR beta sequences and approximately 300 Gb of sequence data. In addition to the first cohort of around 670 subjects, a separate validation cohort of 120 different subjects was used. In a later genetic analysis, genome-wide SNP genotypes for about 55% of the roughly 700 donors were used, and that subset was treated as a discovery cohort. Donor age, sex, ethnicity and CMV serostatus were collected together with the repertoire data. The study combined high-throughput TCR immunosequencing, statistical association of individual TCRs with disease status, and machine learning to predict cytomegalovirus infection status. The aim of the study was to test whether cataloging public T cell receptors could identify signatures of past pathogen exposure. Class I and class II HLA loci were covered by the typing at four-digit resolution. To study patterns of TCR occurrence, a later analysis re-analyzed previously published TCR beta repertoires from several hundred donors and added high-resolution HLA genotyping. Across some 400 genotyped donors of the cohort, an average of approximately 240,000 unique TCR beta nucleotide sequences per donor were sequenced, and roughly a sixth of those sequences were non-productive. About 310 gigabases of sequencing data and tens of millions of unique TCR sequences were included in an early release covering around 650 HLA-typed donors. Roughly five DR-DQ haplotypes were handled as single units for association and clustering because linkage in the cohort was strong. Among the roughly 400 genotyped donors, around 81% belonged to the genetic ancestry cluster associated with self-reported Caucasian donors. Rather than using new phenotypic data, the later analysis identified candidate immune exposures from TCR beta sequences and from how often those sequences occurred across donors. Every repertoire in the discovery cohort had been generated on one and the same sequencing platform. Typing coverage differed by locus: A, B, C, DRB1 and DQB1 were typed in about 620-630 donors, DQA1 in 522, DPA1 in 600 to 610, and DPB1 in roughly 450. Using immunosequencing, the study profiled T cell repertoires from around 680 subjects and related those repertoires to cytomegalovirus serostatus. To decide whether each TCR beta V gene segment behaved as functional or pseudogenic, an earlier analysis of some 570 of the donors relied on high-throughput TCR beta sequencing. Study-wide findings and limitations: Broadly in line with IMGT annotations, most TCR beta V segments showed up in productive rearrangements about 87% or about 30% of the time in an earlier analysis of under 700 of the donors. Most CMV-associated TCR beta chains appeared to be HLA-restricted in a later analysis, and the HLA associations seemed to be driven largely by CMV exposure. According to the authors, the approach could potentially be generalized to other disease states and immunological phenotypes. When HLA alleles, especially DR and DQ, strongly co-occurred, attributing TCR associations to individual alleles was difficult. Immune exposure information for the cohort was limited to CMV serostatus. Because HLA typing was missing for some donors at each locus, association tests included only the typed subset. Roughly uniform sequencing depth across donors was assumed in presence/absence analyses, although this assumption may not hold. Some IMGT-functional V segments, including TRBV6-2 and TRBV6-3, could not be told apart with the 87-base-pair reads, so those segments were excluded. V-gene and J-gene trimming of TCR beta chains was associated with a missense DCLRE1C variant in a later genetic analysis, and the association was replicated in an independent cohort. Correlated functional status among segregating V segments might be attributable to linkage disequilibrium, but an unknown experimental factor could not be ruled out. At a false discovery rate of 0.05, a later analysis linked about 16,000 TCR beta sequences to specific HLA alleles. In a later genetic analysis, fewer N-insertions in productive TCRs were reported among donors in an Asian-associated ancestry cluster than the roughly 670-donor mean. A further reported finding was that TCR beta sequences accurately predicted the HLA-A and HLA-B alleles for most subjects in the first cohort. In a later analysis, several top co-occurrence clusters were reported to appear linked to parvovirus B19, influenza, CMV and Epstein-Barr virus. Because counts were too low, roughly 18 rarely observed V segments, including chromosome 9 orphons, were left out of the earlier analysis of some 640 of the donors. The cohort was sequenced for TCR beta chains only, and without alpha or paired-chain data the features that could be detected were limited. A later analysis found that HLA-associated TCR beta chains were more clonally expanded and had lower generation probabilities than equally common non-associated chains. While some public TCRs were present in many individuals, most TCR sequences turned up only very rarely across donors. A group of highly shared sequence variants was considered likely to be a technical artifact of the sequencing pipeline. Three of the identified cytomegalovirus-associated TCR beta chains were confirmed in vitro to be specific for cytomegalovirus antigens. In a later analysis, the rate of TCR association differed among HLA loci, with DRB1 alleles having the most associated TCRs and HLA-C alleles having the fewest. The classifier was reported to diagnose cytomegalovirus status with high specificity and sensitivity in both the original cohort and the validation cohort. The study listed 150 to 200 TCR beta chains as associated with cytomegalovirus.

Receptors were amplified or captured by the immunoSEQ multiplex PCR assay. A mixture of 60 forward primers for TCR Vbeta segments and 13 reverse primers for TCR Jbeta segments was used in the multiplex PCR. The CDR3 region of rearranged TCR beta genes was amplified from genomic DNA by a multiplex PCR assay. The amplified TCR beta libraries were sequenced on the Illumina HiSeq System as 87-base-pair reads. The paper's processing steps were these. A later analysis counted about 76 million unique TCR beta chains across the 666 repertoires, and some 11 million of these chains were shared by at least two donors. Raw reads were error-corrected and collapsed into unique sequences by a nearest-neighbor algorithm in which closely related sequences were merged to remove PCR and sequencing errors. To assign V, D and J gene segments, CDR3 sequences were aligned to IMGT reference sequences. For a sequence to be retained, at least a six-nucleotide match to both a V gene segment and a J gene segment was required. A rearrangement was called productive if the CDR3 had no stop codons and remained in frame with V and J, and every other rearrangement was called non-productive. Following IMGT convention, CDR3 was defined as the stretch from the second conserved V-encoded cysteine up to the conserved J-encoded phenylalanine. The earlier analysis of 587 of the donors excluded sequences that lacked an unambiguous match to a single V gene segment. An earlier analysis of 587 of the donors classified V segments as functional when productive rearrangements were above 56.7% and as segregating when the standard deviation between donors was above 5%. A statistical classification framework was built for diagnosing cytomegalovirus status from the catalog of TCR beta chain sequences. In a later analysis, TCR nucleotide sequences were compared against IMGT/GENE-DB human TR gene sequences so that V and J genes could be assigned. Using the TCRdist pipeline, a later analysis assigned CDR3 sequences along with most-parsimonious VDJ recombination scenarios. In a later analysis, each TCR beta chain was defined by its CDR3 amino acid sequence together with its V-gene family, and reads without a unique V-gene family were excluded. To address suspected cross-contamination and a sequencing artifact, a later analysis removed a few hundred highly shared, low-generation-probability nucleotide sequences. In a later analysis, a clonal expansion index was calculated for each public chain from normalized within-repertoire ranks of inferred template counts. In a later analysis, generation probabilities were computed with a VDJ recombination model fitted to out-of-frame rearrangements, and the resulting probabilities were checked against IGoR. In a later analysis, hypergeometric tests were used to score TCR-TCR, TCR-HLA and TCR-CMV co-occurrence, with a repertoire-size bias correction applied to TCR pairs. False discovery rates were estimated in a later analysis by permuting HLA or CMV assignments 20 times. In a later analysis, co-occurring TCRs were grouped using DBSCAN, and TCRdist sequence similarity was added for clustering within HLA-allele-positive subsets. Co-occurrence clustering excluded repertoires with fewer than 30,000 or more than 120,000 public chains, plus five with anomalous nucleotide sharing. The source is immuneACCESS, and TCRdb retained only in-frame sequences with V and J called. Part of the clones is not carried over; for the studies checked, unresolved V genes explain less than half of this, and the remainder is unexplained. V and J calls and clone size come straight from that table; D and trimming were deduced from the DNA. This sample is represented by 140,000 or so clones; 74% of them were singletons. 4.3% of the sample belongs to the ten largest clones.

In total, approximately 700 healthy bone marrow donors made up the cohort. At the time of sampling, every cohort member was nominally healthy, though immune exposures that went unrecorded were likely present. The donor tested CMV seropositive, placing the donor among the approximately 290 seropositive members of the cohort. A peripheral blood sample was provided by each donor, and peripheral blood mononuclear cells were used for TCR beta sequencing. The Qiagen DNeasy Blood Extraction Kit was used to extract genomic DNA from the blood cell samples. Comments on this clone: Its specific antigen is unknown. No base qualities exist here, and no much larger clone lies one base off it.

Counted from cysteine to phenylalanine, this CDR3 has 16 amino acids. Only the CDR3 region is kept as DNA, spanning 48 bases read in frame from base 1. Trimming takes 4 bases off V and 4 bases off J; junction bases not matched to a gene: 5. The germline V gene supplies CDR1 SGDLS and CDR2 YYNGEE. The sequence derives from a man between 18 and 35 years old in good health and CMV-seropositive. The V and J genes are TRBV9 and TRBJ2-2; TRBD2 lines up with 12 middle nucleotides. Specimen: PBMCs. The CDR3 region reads CASSPPGLAGTGELFF. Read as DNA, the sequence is TGTGCCAGCAGCCCACCGGGACTAGCGGGCACCGGGGAGCTGTTTTTT.